Below, 7 T cell receptor beta chains from the same sample are listed, as sequenced in a study of control samples from healthy donors and cancer patients. Clones were sequenced by immunoSEQ multiplex PCR, and TCRdb holds only the in-frame ones, with some missing. Of approximately 120,000 clones listed, 87% were seen once; the top ten hold under 2%. Material: blood. The source of these receptors is a man between 18 and 35 years old in good health.

V and J are TRBV24-1 and TRBJ2-7, with 7 bases matching TRBD1. The germline CDR1 and CDR2 sequences are KGHDR and SFDVKD. Unmatched junction bases numbered 5, after V lost 7 bases and J lost 6 bases. This CDR3 spans 12 amino acids. Here the CDR3 DNA reads TGTGCCACCAGCCGGGACAGCGGCGAGCAGTACTTC. It encodes CATSRDSGEQYF.

This clone appeared once. The gene calls are TRBV18 and TRBJ2-1; 7 bases agree with TRBD2. The CDR3 sequence is 14 residues long. V gave up 1 base and J gave up 12 bases; unmatched junction bases: 9. CDR1 is KGHSH and CDR2 is LQKENI in the germline V gene. The CDR3 region has the DNA TGTGCCAGCTCACCACGGGGGGGTGAGGACTTGCAGTTCTTC. Amino acids: CASSPRGGEDLQFF.

This clone was recorded a few times. This chain uses TRBV5-1 with TRBJ2-1, with 9 bases aligning to TRBD2. The CDR3 is made up of 15 amino acids. CDR1 and CDR2 from the germline V gene are SGHRS and YFSETQ. V was pared by 0 bases and J by 10 bases, with 8 bases of the junction left unmatched. The CDR3 DNA reads TGCGCCAGCAGCTTGGTGGTAGCGGGAGTGGCGGAGCAGTTCTTC. This gives the protein CASSLVVAGVAEQFF.

This CDR3 is CATQQGTYSPLHF. In nucleotides, the CDR3 is TGTGCCACCCAACAGGGCACATATTCACCCCTCCACTTT. This chain uses TRBV25-1 with TRBJ1-6; perhaps TRBD1 as D (6 bases). Germline CDR1 reads MGHDK; CDR2 reads SYGVNS. The CDR3 loop spans 13 amino acids. V was pared by 10 bases and J by 8 bases, with 15 bases between. The entire variable domain, with the rest obtained from reference TRBV25-1 and TRBJ1-6, is as follows: EADIYQTPRYLVIGTGKKITLECSQTMGHDKMYWYQQDPGMELHLIHYSYGVNSTEKGDLSSESTVSRIRTEHFPLTLESARPSHTSQYLCATQQGTYSPLHFGNGTRLTVT.

This clone showed up just a few times. The V and J genes are TRBV6-2 or TRBV6-3 and TRBJ1-2, with a weak D call TRBD1 (5 bases). The CDR3 totals 15 residues. Trimming stripped 0 bases from V and 8 bases from J, with 16 bases between. Looked up from germline, CDR1 is MNHEY and CDR2 is SVGEGT. This CDR3 is CASSYSSGFQRGYTF. The CDR3 DNA follows: TGTGCCAGCAGTTACTCCTCAGGGTTCCAAAGGGGCTACACCTTC.

This sequence joins TRBV15 and TRBJ1-1; tentatively, D is TRBD1 (6 bases). V was pared by 2 bases and J by 1 base, with 11 bases between. The CDR3 loop spans 15 amino acids. Germline loops: CDR1 LNHNV, CDR2 YYDKDF (reference sequence). CDR3 DNA sequence: TGTGCCACCAGCAGATTCTTAGGGGGGAACACTGAAGCTTTCTTT. Translating gives CATSRFLGGNTEAFF.

The chain recombines TRBV19 with TRBJ2-7; 9 bases match TRBD2. Losses at the gene ends were 3 bases for V and 3 bases for J; bases not matched to a gene: 18. This CDR3 is 19 amino acids long. Germline CDR1 LNHDA, CDR2 SQIVND (reference sequence). DNA of the CDR3: TGTGCCAGTAGTATGTATGGGACTGGCCTAGCGGGAAGGGGCTACGAGCAGTACTTC. Its protein product is CASSMYGTGLAGRGYEQYF.